The sequence of this TCR beta chain was determined in a study of T cell changes during pregnancy in multiple sclerosis. The CDR3 has 16 amino acids. Trimming cost V 1 base and J 4 bases; bases outside gene matches: 8. Germline lookup yields CDR1 SGHRS and CDR2 YFSETQ. Sequencing was performed with immunoSEQ multiplex PCR; in TCRdb, only in-frame clones are kept and a portion is missing. There are about 98,000 clones in the sample; roughly 94% occur only once, and more than 2% lies in the top ten. The specimen comprised peripheral blood, sampled after pregnancy. The clonotype was recovered from a female donor in good health, enrolled as a control in a pregnancy study. This rearrangement joins TRBV5-1 to TRBJ2-1; 7 bases line up with TRBD2. The CDR3 region is CASSLTGAGDYNEQFF. The CDR3 bases are TGCGCCAGCAGCTTGACTGGGGCGGGAGATTACAATGAGCAGTTCTTC.